This is a list of T cell receptor beta chains from one sample in a study of control samples from healthy donors and cancer patients. TCRdb's copy holds only in-frame clones and misses some; the assay was immunoSEQ multiplex PCR. The sample lists 150,000 or so clones, roughly 94% occurring once. The sequenced material came from PBMCs. The receptors stem from a man between 60 and 70 years old with colorectal cancer. Both conserved end residues are part of each CDR3. D genes are given only for firm matches. Where a row states a size, it is once, few, many or the class of an expanded clone; other rows omit it.

clone_size	v_call	j_call	d_call	cdr3_aa	cdr3_nt
-	TRBV30	TRBJ2-7	-	CAWSSGANNEQYF	TGTGCCTGGAGTTCAGGGGCAAATAACGAGCAGTACTTC
-	TRBV6-6	TRBJ2-5	TRBD1	CASSYPAGGVLETQYF	TGTGCCAGCAGTTACCCCGCAGGGGGCGTTTTGGAGACCCAGTACTTC
-	TRBV27	TRBJ2-1	-	CASREYNEQFF	TGTGCCAGCAGGGAATACAATGAGCAGTTCTTC
-	TRBV3-1/TRBV3-2	TRBJ1-5	-	CASSQGGAERQPQHF	TGTGCCAGCAGCCAAGGGGGCGCCGAAAGGCAGCCCCAGCATTTT
-	TRBV7-2	TRBJ1-1	-	CASSLVWETEAFF	TGTGCCAGCAGCTTAGTCTGGGAAACTGAAGCTTTCTTT
-	TRBV18	TRBJ1-4	TRBD1	CASSRGQGEKLFF	TGTGCCAGCTCCCGGGGACAGGGTGAAAAACTGTTTTTT
few	TRBV10-3	TRBJ2-2	TRBD1	CATTGQLNTGELFF	TGTGCCACTACGGGACAGCTGAACACCGGGGAGCTGTTTTTT
-	TRBV24-1	TRBJ1-5	-	CATSDSTYQPQHF	TGTGCCACCAGTGATTCCACTTATCAGCCCCAGCATTTT
-	TRBV2	TRBJ2-2	TRBD2	CASRHSGERSGELFF	TGTGCCAGCAGGCATAGCGGGGAACGATCCGGGGAGCTGTTTTTT
-	TRBV4-2	TRBJ2-4	TRBD2	CASSQGTSGVNIQYF	TGTGCCAGCAGCCAGGGGACTAGCGGGGTCAACATTCAGTACTTC
-	TRBV4-1	TRBJ2-3	-	CASSQASGGMAPTDTQYF	TGCGCCAGCAGCCAGGCAAGTGGGGGCATGGCCCCCACAGATACGCAGTATTTT
-	TRBV11-3	TRBJ1-3	-	CASSQSGSGNTIYF	TGTGCCAGCAGCCAATCTGGGTCCGGAAACACCATATATTTT
-	TRBV5-6	TRBJ2-7	-	CASSSFYEQYF	TGTGCCAGCAGCTCCTTCTACGAGCAGTACTTC
-	TRBV6-4	TRBJ1-2	-	CASGHRERSYGYTF	TGTGCCAGCGGTCACAGGGAAAGAAGCTATGGCTACACCTTC
-	TRBV7-9	TRBJ1-2	-	CASSLERRDGYTF	TGTGCCAGCAGCTTAGAGCGAAGAGACGGCTACACCTTC
-	TRBV3-1/TRBV3-2	TRBJ2-3	-	CASSQEKSEGAGKDTQYF	TGTGCCAGCAGCCAAGAAAAGTCAGAAGGAGCTGGGAAAGATACGCAGTATTTT
-	TRBV19	TRBJ2-6	-	CASRYRDLPSGANVLTF	TGTGCCAGTAGATACAGGGATCTACCATCTGGGGCCAACGTCCTGACTTTC
once	TRBV18	TRBJ2-4	TRBD2	CASSPRRTGLAEVGNIQYF	TGTGCCAGCTCACCGCGGCGGACAGGACTAGCGGAAGTGGGAAACATTCAGTACTTC
-	TRBV4-1	TRBJ2-5	-	CASSQLGLGSETQYF	TGCGCCAGCAGCCAATTGGGTTTGGGCTCGGAGACCCAGTACTTC
-	TRBV10-3	TRBJ2-7	-	CAISPIASSYEQYF	TGTGCCATCAGTCCTATCGCGAGCTCCTACGAGCAGTACTTC
-	TRBV19	TRBJ1-5	TRBD1	CASSPHRGGQPQHF	TGTGCCAGTAGTCCCCACAGGGGGGGGCAGCCCCAGCATTTT
once	TRBV5-6	TRBJ2-1	-	CASSLTSNPHNEQFF	TGTGCCAGCAGCTTAACTAGCAATCCCCACAATGAGCAGTTCTTC
-	TRBV7-2	TRBJ2-5	TRBD1	CASSPWTGGEETQYF	TGTGCCAGCAGCCCCTGGACAGGGGGTGAGGAGACCCAGTACTTC
-	TRBV5-1	TRBJ1-4	TRBD1	CASTGQGAANEKLFF	TGCGCCAGCACGGGCCAGGGGGCAGCTAATGAAAAACTGTTTTTT
-	TRBV10-2	TRBJ1-1	TRBD1	CASSGRAGGNTEAFF	TGCGCCAGCAGTGGGAGAGCAGGGGGCAACACTGAAGCTTTCTTT
-	TRBV11-2	TRBJ1-2	TRBD1	CASSPWDREFANYGYTF	TGTGCCAGCAGCCCTTGGGACAGGGAATTTGCTAACTATGGCTACACCTTC
-	TRBV9	TRBJ1-1	TRBD1	CASSQAGTVASAEAFF	TGTGCCAGCAGCCAAGCCGGGACAGTGGCTTCGGCTGAAGCTTTCTTT
-	TRBV7-8	TRBJ2-5	-	CASSRQGLSPETQYF	TGTGCCAGCAGCCGCCAGGGACTTAGTCCAGAGACCCAGTACTTC
-	TRBV4-1	TRBJ1-6	-	CASSQDRTAGDSPLHF	TGCGCCAGCAGCCAAGATCGGACAGCCGGCGATTCACCCCTCCACTTT
-	TRBV11-3	TRBJ2-7	-	CASSLGTGFSEQYF	TGTGCCAGCAGTTTGGGGACGGGGTTTAGCGAGCAGTACTTC
-	TRBV3-1/TRBV3-2	TRBJ2-7	-	CASSQGLPTYEQYF	TGTGCCAGCAGCCAAGGGCTTCCCACGTACGAGCAGTACTTC
-	TRBV19	TRBJ1-1	-	CASSGTTVNTEAFF	TGTGCCAGTAGCGGGACGACAGTGAACACTGAAGCTTTCTTT
once	TRBV6-1	TRBJ2-7	-	CASSELLYEQYF	TGTGCCAGCAGTGAACTGCTTTACGAGCAGTACTTC
-	TRBV5-6	TRBJ2-1	TRBD1	CASSLVTGTGIYNEQFF	TGTGCCAGCAGCTTGGTGACCGGGACAGGGATCTACAATGAGCAGTTCTTC
-	TRBV5-1	TRBJ1-3	-	CASSSADPGNTIYF	TGCGCCAGCAGCTCTGCAGATCCTGGAAACACCATATATTTT
-	TRBV5-1	TRBJ1-4	-	CASKRRWGATNEKLFF	TGCGCCAGCAAACGTAGGTGGGGAGCTACTAATGAAAAACTGTTTTTT
-	TRBV10-2	TRBJ2-7	TRBD2	CASSILAGGSYEQYF	TGCGCCAGCAGTATCCTGGCGGGGGGGTCTTACGAGCAGTACTTC
-	TRBV4-3	TRBJ2-5	TRBD2	CASSQDDWDYETQYF	TGCGCCAGCAGCCAAGATGATTGGGACTACGAGACCCAGTACTTC
-	TRBV27	TRBJ2-7	-	CASSYRGEGTDEQYF	TGTGCCAGCAGCTACCGCGGAGAGGGAACGGACGAGCAGTACTTC
-	TRBV30	TRBJ1-2	-	CAWSKGPGFNYGYTF	TGTGCCTGGAGTAAGGGGCCGGGTTTCAACTATGGCTACACCTTC
few	TRBV12-3/TRBV12-4	TRBJ2-5	-	CASSSTRETQYF	TGTGCCAGCAGTTCAACCCGGGAGACCCAGTACTTC
-	TRBV5-1	TRBJ1-3	-	CASSLAGTRGGNTIYF	TGCGCCAGCAGCTTGGCCGGGACGCGGGGAGGAAACACCATATATTTT
-	TRBV5-1	TRBJ2-1	-	CASSLPISSSYNEQFF	TGCGCCAGCAGCTTGCCGATTTCCAGCTCCTACAATGAGCAGTTCTTC
-	TRBV5-1	TRBJ2-5	-	CASSRGAGTQETQYF	TGCGCCAGCAGCCGTGGAGCGGGGACACAAGAGACCCAGTACTTC
-	TRBV5-1	TRBJ2-3	TRBD2	CASSLGLAGGSDTQYF	TGCGCCAGCAGCTTGGGACTAGCGGGGGGGTCAGATACGCAGTATTTT
-	TRBV6-5	TRBJ1-4	TRBD1	CASSYSRGTGDEKLFF	TGTGCCAGCAGTTACTCGAGAGGGACAGGGGATGAAAAACTGTTTTTT
-	TRBV19	TRBJ2-7	TRBD2	CASGGADSYEQYF	TGTGCCAGCGGGGGGGCGGATTCCTACGAGCAGTACTTC
-	TRBV6-6	TRBJ1-3	TRBD1	CASRTGSGNTIYF	TGTGCCAGCAGGACAGGGTCTGGAAACACCATATATTTT
-	TRBV19	TRBJ1-5	-	CASSISRTSNQPQHF	TGTGCCAGTAGTATTTCCAGGACCTCCAATCAGCCCCAGCATTTT
-	TRBV27	TRBJ1-1	-	CASRPPVMNTEAFF	TGTGCCAGCAGACCTCCCGTCATGAACACTGAAGCTTTCTTT
-	TRBV19	TRBJ1-2	-	CASSILRENYGYTF	TGTGCCAGTAGTATTTTGAGAGAAAACTATGGCTACACCTTC
-	TRBV6-5	TRBJ1-1	-	CASSYSEGDTEAFF	TGTGCCAGCAGTTACTCGGAGGGGGACACTGAAGCTTTCTTT
-	TRBV5-1	TRBJ2-6	TRBD2	CASSAGGRDSGANVLTF	TGCGCCAGCAGCGCGGGGGGGAGAGACTCTGGGGCCAACGTCCTGACTTTC
-	TRBV5-1	TRBJ1-4	-	CASSARGEGEKLFF	TGCGCCAGCAGCGCCCGAGGGGAGGGGGAAAAACTGTTTTTT